This record concerns one TCR beta chain sequence. What it recognizes is unknown. The missing conserved phenylalanine or tryptophan at the end of this CDR3 makes a read error likely. This entry is derived from a study of tumor and adjacent non-tumor tissue in lung cancer. As for the study in general: Samples averaged about 4.3 million productive TCRbeta reads each.

RNA was extracted from bulk tissue without any cell sorting. Findings and limits, study-wide: Normal lung showed higher cumulative top 100 clone frequency than tumor.

The V gene lost 4 bases and the J gene lost 6 bases, with 11 bases spanning the gap. This CDR3 contains 13 residues. Germline values: CDR1 SGHAT, CDR2 FQNNGV. TCRbeta libraries were built with three rounds of nested PCR, modified from ARM-PCR. TCRdb reprocessed the multiplex PCR reads with MiXCR, giving one entry per CDR3 protein. The sample yields fewer than 85,000 distinct CDR3 sequences, around 74% seen once. The rearrangement uses TRBV11-2 and TRBJ2-3; unclear D gene. Source material: lung tumor tissue. The TCR sequence derives from a woman aged 45-59 years with non-small cell lung cancer. CDR3 sequence: CASSSISRDTQYL. In DNA, the CDR3 is TGTGCCAGCAGCTCGATATCCCGGGATACGCAGTATCTT.